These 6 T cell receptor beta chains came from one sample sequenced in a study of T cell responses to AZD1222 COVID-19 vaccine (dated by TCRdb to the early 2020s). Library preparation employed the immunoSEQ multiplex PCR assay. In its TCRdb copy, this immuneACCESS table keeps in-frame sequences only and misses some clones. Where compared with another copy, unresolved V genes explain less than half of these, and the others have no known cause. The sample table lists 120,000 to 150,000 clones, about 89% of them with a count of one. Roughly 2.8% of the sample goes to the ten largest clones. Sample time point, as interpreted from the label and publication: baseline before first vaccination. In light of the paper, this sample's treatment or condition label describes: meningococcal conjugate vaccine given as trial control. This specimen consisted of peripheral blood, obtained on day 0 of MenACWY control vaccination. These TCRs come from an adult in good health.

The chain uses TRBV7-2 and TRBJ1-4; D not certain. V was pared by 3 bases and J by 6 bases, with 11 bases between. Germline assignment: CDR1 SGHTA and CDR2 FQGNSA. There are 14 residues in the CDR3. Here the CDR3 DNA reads TGTGCCAGCAGCTTGGGAGGGCTGGATGAAAAACTGTTTTTT. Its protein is CASSLGGLDEKLFF.

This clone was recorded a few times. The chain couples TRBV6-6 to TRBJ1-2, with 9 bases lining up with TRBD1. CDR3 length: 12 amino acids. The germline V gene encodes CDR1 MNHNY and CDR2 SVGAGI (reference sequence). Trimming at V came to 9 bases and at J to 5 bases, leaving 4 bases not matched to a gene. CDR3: CASRQGEYGYTF. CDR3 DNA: TGTGCCAGTCGACAGGGGGAGTATGGCTACACCTTC.

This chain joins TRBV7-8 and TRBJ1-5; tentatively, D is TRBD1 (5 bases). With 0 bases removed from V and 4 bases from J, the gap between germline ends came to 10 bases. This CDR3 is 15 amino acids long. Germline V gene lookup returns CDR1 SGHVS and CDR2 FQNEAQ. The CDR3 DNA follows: TGTGCCAGCAGCTTAGCAGGGGCCTCGAATCAGCCCCAGCATTTT. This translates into CASSLAGASNQPQHF.

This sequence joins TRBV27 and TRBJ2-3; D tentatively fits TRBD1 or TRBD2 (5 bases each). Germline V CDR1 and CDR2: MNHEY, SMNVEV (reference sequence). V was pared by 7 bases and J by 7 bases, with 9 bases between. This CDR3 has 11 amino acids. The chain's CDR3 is CASNTGHTQYF. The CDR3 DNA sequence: TGTGCCAGCAATACGGGGCATACGCAGTATTTT.

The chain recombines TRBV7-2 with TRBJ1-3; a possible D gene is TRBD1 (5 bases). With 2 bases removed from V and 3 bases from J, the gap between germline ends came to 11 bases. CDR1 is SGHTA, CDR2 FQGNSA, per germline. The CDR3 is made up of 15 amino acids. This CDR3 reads CASSLQGGNGNTIYF. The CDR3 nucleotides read TGTGCCAGCAGCTTACAGGGTGGTAATGGAAACACCATATATTTT.

CDR3 in DNA: TGTGCCAGCACGCCCGGGGTATCCTTGGTCACTGAAGCTTTCTTT. It encodes CASTPGVSLVTEAFF. The chain couples TRBV6-5 to TRBJ1-1, with unresolved D. This CDR3 is built from 15 residues. Germline loops: CDR1 MNHEY, CDR2 SVGAGI. V was cut by 7 bases and J by 4 bases, with 19 bases left in between.